This entry lists 23 T cell receptor beta chains sequenced from one sample in a study of early T cells in non-severe SARS-CoV-2 infection. TCRdb reprocessed the 5' RACE reads via MiXCR and lists one record per CDR3 protein. The table has 26,000 or so distinct CDR3 sequences, 4.5% to 7% seen once. The sequencing input was whole blood. All receptors come from an adult who was a healthcare worker with PCR-confirmed SARS-CoV-2 infection or an uninfected control (not recorded which).

This chain joins TRBV4-3 and TRBJ1-1, with no clear D. The CDR3 spans 14 residues. V was cut by 1 base and J by 4 bases, with 10 bases left in between. The germline CDR1 and CDR2 sequences are LGHNA and YSLEER. The CDR3 sequence is CASSQGLGSTEAFF. In DNA, the CDR3 is TGCGCCAGCAGCCAAGGGCTAGGTAGCACTGAAGCTTTCTTT.

This clonotype showed up many times. The chain is built from TRBV10-2 and TRBJ1-6; a possible D gene is TRBD1 (5 bases). In germline, CDR1 is WSHSY, CDR2 SAAADI. This CDR3 is 13 amino acids long. Trimming left V 8 bases short and J 13 bases short, with 18 bases between. Written as DNA, the CDR3 is TGCGCCAGCTCGCGGGGGACTATCAATCCCCTCCACTTT. Its protein is CASSRGTINPLHF.

Ten or more counts support this clonotype. The junction differs from germline at one of its ends, possibly a read error. The chain joins TRBV7-9 to TRBJ2-1; D ambiguous. The CDR3 totals 10 residues. Germline V lookup: CDR1 SEHNR, CDR2 FQNEAQ (reference sequence). The CDR3 region has the DNA TGTGCCAGCAGCTTCCGCATAACCTCATTC. Translating gives CASSFRITSF.

At least ten counts were recorded for this clonotype. A read error may produce the germline difference seen at one junction end. The chain recombines TRBV6-2 or TRBV6-3 with TRBJ1-4, with D tentatively TRBD1 (6 bases). There are 16 residues in the CDR3. The germline V gene encodes CDR1 MNHEY and CDR2 SVGEGT. CDR3: CASSYRGTPTNEKLFF. DNA for the CDR3: TGTGCCAGCAGTTACAGGGGGACGCCAACGAATGAAAAACTGTTTTTT.

This clonotype was observed many times. J is TRBJ2-7 and V is TRBV29-1; 10 nucleotides line up with TRBD1. The trim removed 5 bases at V and 3 bases at J, leaving 4 bases unmatched. The CDR3 is 13 amino acids. Germline values: CDR1 SQVTM, CDR2 ANQGSEA. CDR3: CSVQRDRGYEQYF. The CDR3 DNA reads TGCAGCGTTCAGCGGGACAGGGGCTACGAGCAGTACTTC.

Many counts were recorded for this clonotype. The chain combines TRBV11-2 with TRBJ1-4; a possible D gene is TRBD1 (5 bases). Germline V gene sequence: CDR1 SGHAT, CDR2 FQNNGV. V was clipped by 5 bases and J by 10 bases, with 20 bases between them. There are 15 residues in the CDR3. The CDR3 DNA is TGTGCCAGCAGCCCCGGTGGGGCAGGGACGAGAAAACTGTTTTTT. Protein: CASSPGGAGTRKLFF.

The chain links TRBV6-6 to TRBJ2-2; 10 bases map to TRBD2. CDR3 length: 16 amino acids. V trimming: 7 bases; J trimming: 0 bases; junction bases outside the gene matches: 5. The germline V gene has CDR1 MNHNY and CDR2 SVGAGI (reference sequence). The CDR3 spells CASTNLAGANTGELFF. DNA for the CDR3: TGTGCCAGCACGAACCTAGCGGGGGCGAACACCGGGGAGCTGTTTTTT.

This clonotype appeared a few times. This chain links TRBV10-3 with TRBJ2-3; tentatively, D is TRBD2 (6 bases). CDR3 length: 16 amino acids. Germline V lookup: CDR1 ENHRY, CDR2 SYGVKD. Trimming shortened V by 3 bases and J by 2 bases, and 15 bases separated the two germline ends. CDR3 DNA sequence: TGTGCCATCAGTGACGTTCCGGCGGGGCCCACAGATACGCAGTATTTT. Protein sequence: CAISDVPAGPTDTQYF.

This clonotype was counted ten times or more. The chain couples TRBV28 to TRBJ2-3; D is unclear. Germline assignment: CDR1 MDHEN and CDR2 SYDVKM. This CDR3 comprises 15 residues. The V end was cut by 3 bases, the J end by 2 bases, with 12 bases between. The CDR3 protein is CASSLGRVFTDTQYF. The CDR3 DNA reads TGTGCCAGCAGTTTGGGTAGGGTCTTCACAGATACGCAGTATTTT.

Ten or more counts support this clonotype. This chain connects TRBV7-2 to TRBJ2-5, with D hard to call. The length of the CDR3 is 12 residues. Per germline, CDR1 SGHTA and CDR2 FQGNSA. V was clipped by 4 bases and J by 5 bases, with 8 bases between them. The DNA of the CDR3 is TGTGCCAGCAGCTACCCCCTTGAGACCCAGTACTTC. Its protein is CASSYPLETQYF.

This clonotype was seen at least ten times. One end of the junction does not line up with germline, which may come from a read error. The chain is built from TRBV7-7 and TRBJ1-3, with 7 positions matching TRBD1. The length of the CDR3 is 16 residues. The germline gives CDR1 SSHAT, CDR2 FNYEAQ (reference sequence). The CDR3 is CASSLVRQGSGNTIYF. As DNA, the CDR3 is TGTGCTAGCAGCTTAGTGCGACAGGGCTCTGGAAACACCATATATTTT.

Ten or more counts support this clonotype. J is TRBJ2-7 and V is TRBV6-5; D call uncertain. Germline CDR1 is MNHEY and CDR2 is SVGAGI. V lost 0 bases and J 6 bases, leaving 15 bases between the germline ends. The CDR3 runs 15 residues. CDR3 region: CASSYSIGGGLEQYF. In DNA, the CDR3 is TGTGCCAGCAGTTACTCGATCGGTGGCGGCCTCGAGCAGTACTTC.

On this clonotype: A much more abundant neighbour one base away suggests this may be a read error. J is TRBJ2-3 and V is TRBV29-1; the match to TRBD2 covers 12 bases. The CDR3 covers 15 residues. V lost 7 bases to trimming and J lost 0 bases; unmatched junction nucleotides: 5. Looked up from germline, CDR1 is SQVTM and CDR2 is ANQGSEA. The CDR3 nucleotides are TGCAGCGATGCTACTAGCGGGGGGAGCACAGATACGCAGTATTTT. It is translated as CSDATSGGSTDTQYF.

J is TRBJ2-1 and V is TRBV7-8, with D perhaps given as TRBD1 or TRBD2 (6 bases each). V was trimmed by 4 bases and J by 3 bases, leaving 19 bases between them. This CDR3 comprises 17 residues. In germline, CDR1 is SGHVS, CDR2 FQNEAQ. This CDR3 reads CASSWARGGSFYNEQFF. CDR3 nucleotides: TGTGCCAGCAGCTGGGCCCGAGGGGGGAGCTTCTACAATGAGCAGTTCTTC.

This CDR3 is CATSRDRPYEQYF. The CDR3 nucleotides are TGTGCCACGTCAAGGGACAGACCTTACGAGCAGTACTTC. The V call is TRBV15, the J call TRBJ2-7; 7 bases fit TRBD1. The CDR3 runs to 13 residues. The junction had 9 bases not matched to a gene; V was cut back by 9 bases and J by 4 bases. Germline V CDR1 and CDR2: LNHNV, YYDKDF (reference sequence).

This clonotype was counted many times. The V call is TRBV10-2, the J call TRBJ2-3; D remains ambiguous. Germline assignment: CDR1 WSHSY and CDR2 SAAADI. The V gene lost 8 bases and the J gene lost 5 bases, with 11 bases spanning the gap. The CDR3 length is 12 residues. The CDR3 nucleotides read TGCGCCAGCGGCAAAATGGGAGATACGCAGTATTTT. Amino acids: CASGKMGDTQYF.

Ten or more counts support this clonotype. The V and J genes are TRBV29-1 and TRBJ2-3; D might be TRBD2 (6 bases). The CDR3 is 14 residues long. Looked up from germline, CDR1 is SQVTM and CDR2 is ANQGSEA. The V end was cut by 4 bases, the J end by 1 base, with 12 bases between. CDR3 amino acids: CSVVPGLGTDTQYF. The DNA for the CDR3 is TGCAGCGTTGTACCGGGACTGGGCACAGATACGCAGTATTTT.

This clonotype has a count of ten or more. The junction departs from the called germline gene at one end, perhaps through a read error. The chain uses TRBV7-7 and TRBJ2-1; the match to TRBD2 covers 7 bases. Germline loops: CDR1 SSHAT, CDR2 FNYEAQ (reference sequence). The CDR3 spans 13 residues. The chain's CDR3 is CASSVGTTNEQFF. CDR3 nucleotide sequence: TGTGCTAGCAGCGTCGGGACTACCAATGAGCAGTTCTTC. Drawing the rest from reference TRBV7-7 and TRBJ2-1, the complete variable domain is GAGVSQSPRYKVTKRGQDVTLRCDPISSHATLYWYQQALGQGPEFLTYFNYEAQPDKSGLPSDRFSAERPEGSISTLTIQRTEQRDSAMYRCASSVGTTNEQFFGPGTRLTVL.

This clonotype showed up many times. The chain carries TRBV20-1 and TRBJ2-7; perhaps TRBD2 as D (6 bases). Per the germline V gene, CDR1 is DFQATT and CDR2 is SNEGSKA (reference sequence). V lost 1 base and J 0 bases, leaving 10 bases between the germline ends. The length of the CDR3 is 14 residues. The CDR3 sequence: CSARGDFNSYEQYF. CDR3 sequence (DNA): TGCAGTGCTAGAGGGGACTTCAACTCCTACGAGCAGTACTTC.

This clonotype was found many times. The chain links TRBV11-2 to TRBJ2-2; D gene unclear. Trimming pared 5 bases from V and 2 bases from J, leaving 6 bases between. Germline loops: CDR1 SGHAT, CDR2 FQNNGV. CDR3 length: 13 residues. CDR3 in amino acids: CASSRTNTGELFF. CDR3 nucleotides: TGTGCCAGCAGCCGCACTAACACCGGGGAGCTGTTTTTT.

CDR3 coding DNA: TGCGCCAGCAGCCTTGGACAGTGGGGGACTGAAGCTTTCTTT. Amino acid sequence: CASSLGQWGTEAFF. The V call is TRBV4-3, the J call TRBJ1-1, with D tentatively TRBD1 (6 bases). This CDR3 has 14 amino acids. V was pared by 4 bases and J by 5 bases, with 14 bases between. The germline V gene encodes CDR1 LGHNA and CDR2 YSLEER.

CDR3 residues: CASSLIQAGDYEQYF. CDR3 nucleotides: TGCGCCAGCAGCTTGATCCAGGCGGGGGACTACGAGCAGTACTTC. The V gene is TRBV5-1, the J gene TRBJ2-7; 7 nucleotides agree with TRBD2. J lost 3 bases, V lost 1 base, and 7 bases had no gene match. The CDR3 extends over 15 amino acids. Germline V gene lookup returns CDR1 SGHRS and CDR2 YFSETQ. The variable domain in full, with the rest retrieved from reference TRBV5-1 and TRBJ2-7, is KAGVTQTPRYLIKTRGQQVTLSCSPISGHRSVSWYQQTPGQGLQFLFEYFSETQRNKGNFPGRFSGRQFSNSRSEMNVSTLELGDSALYLCASSLIQAGDYEQYFGPGTRLTVT.

This clonotype appeared many times. The chain recombines TRBV11-2 with TRBJ2-3; D unclear. The germline gives CDR1 SGHAT, CDR2 FQNNGV. V lost 1 base, J lost 4 bases, and 3 bases lay in between. This CDR3 comprises 12 residues. The chain's CDR3 is CASSLGPDTQYF. CDR3 sequence (DNA): TGTGCCAGCAGCTTAGGGCCAGATACGCAGTATTTT.